A single sample gave rise to the 9 T cell receptor beta chains below, sequenced in a study of T cells in Graves' hyperthyroidism and ophthalmopathy. What was amplified from RNA transcripts were TCR beta CDR3 regions. TCR CDR3 underwent first-round RT-PCR with the HTBI primer set. One entry per CDR3 protein, called by TCRdb with MiXCR from the multiplex PCR reads. Of around 300,000 distinct CDR3 sequences listed, about 14% are singletons. The sequencing sample was made of blood. Every receptor here comes from a young woman with Graves' hyperthyroidism.

This clonotype was seen many times. This chain connects TRBV6-6 to TRBJ2-1; the D gene is possibly TRBD2 (5 bases). Germline CDR1 and CDR2: MNHNY and SVGAGI (reference sequence). V lost 2 bases, J lost 8 bases, and 10 bases lay in between. This CDR3 spans 13 amino acids. DNA of the CDR3: TGTGCCAGCAGTTACCGGACTGGGGATGAGCAGTTCTTC. Translated, it gives CASSYRTGDEQFF.

This chain uses TRBV20-1 with TRBJ2-3; D possibly uses TRBD1 or TRBD2 (5 bases each). The V and J ends lost 6 bases and 6 bases respectively, with 13 bases between them. Germline CDR1 reads DFQATT; CDR2 reads SNEGSKA (reference sequence). This CDR3 contains 12 residues. The CDR3 DNA is TGCAGTGCCCGGGACGAGGCGGATACGCAGTATTTT. Amino acids: CSARDEADTQYF.

This chain uses TRBV12-3 or TRBV12-4 with TRBJ1-1; tentatively, D is TRBD1 (5 bases). Trimming removed 5 bases from V and 0 bases from J, with 19 bases in between. The CDR3 runs to 17 residues. The CDR3 sequence: CASSPRVPGRVNTEAFF. In nucleotides, the CDR3 is TGTGCCAGCAGTCCACGCGTCCCGGGACGGGTGAACACTGAAGCTTTCTTT.

This clonotype was detected many times. This chain connects TRBV6-1 to TRBJ2-2, with 7 bases lining up with TRBD2. V trimming: 5 bases; J trimming: 6 bases; junction bases outside the gene matches: 12. Germline CDR1 MNHNS, CDR2 SASEGT. The CDR3 has 16 amino acids. The CDR3 DNA reads as TGTGCCAGCAGTTCCCCAAGCGGGATCGGGGCCGGGGAGCTGTTTTTT. It encodes CASSSPSGIGAGELFF.

This clonotype was found many times. CDR3: CAWSSGGDEQYF. The CDR3 nucleotides read TGTGCCTGGAGTTCAGGGGGCGACGAGCAGTACTTC. The J gene is TRBJ2-7, the V gene TRBV30; 8 bases fit TRBD1. This CDR3 has 12 amino acids. V shed 2 bases, J shed 5 bases, and the junction held 2 bases outside the gene matches. Germline CDR1 is GTSNPN and CDR2 is SVGIG (reference sequence).

V and J are TRBV27 and TRBJ2-5, with 7 nucleotides matching TRBD1. This CDR3 has 15 residues. J gave up 0 bases and V 5 bases, and 6 bases lay outside the gene matches. Germline V gene lookup returns CDR1 MNHEY and CDR2 SMNVEV (reference sequence). The chain's CDR3 is CASSPGTANQETQYF. CDR3 DNA sequence: TGTGCCAGCAGTCCCGGGACAGCAAACCAAGAGACCCAGTACTTC.

The chain has TRBV3-1 and TRBJ2-7; 12 bases map to TRBD2. The CDR3 runs 17 residues. The V and J ends lost 5 bases and 9 bases, in that order; junction bases with no gene match: 17. Germline assignment: CDR1 LGHDT and CDR2 YNNKEL (reference sequence). CDR3 sequence (DNA): TGTGCCAGCAGCTCAAGCGGGGCTAGCGGGAGGGCCAAGGGGCAGTACTTC. This gives the protein CASSSSGASGRAKGQYF.

The chain has TRBV28 and TRBJ1-5; a weak D match, TRBD1 (6 bases). This CDR3 comprises 12 residues. The V gene's germline CDR1 is MDHEN and CDR2 SYDVKM. Trimming took off 5 bases at V and 7 bases at J, with 9 bases between the two ends. CDR3 region: CASSGGDQPQHF. The CDR3 DNA follows: TGTGCCAGCAGTGGGGGCGACCAGCCCCAGCATTTT.

This clonotype was counted between two and nine times. The chain couples TRBV12-3 or TRBV12-4 to TRBJ1-4; D is perhaps TRBD1 (6 bases). V gave up 6 bases and J gave up 8 bases, with 16 bases separating them. CDR3 size: 14 residues. The DNA of the CDR3 is TGTGCCAGCAGCCCCGGGGGACATGAGGAAAAACTGTTTTTT. It is translated as CASSPGGHEEKLFF.